Below are 24 T cell receptor beta chains sequenced from a single sample in a study of blood T cell repertoires in COVID-19. Generated by immunoSEQ multiplex PCR, the TCRdb table keeps only in-frame clones and is missing some. The repertoire includes roughly 200,000 clones, over 70% of them detected once, and around 27% sits in the top ten. Source material: peripheral blood. These receptors came from a man aged 40-50 years with acute or convalescent COVID-19.

The chain links TRBV4-2 to TRBJ2-3, with 14 bases that match TRBD2. The junction had 11 bases not matched to a gene; V was cut back by 4 bases and J by 2 bases. The CDR3 is made up of 19 amino acids. Germline lookup yields CDR1 LGHNA and CDR2 YNFKEQ. CDR3 loop: CASSLDPGTSGRPTDTQYF. CDR3 bases: TGTGCCAGCAGCCTAGACCCCGGGACTAGCGGGAGACCCACAGATACGCAGTATTTT.

The chain's CDR3 is CASSRDRAREQFF. CDR3 sequence (DNA): TGCGCCAGCAGCCGGGACAGGGCCCGTGAGCAGTTCTTC. The chain is built from TRBV5-1 and TRBJ2-1; TRBD1 matches 9 bases. The length of the CDR3 is 13 residues. Losses at the gene ends were 4 bases for V and 9 bases for J; bases not matched to a gene: 5. Germline V gene data show CDR1 as SGHRS and CDR2 as YFSETQ.

The chain carries TRBV27 and TRBJ2-7, with D hard to call. V lost 2 bases, J lost 2 bases, and 7 bases lay in between. The CDR3 is 13 amino acids. The V gene's germline CDR1 is MNHEY and CDR2 SMNVEV (reference sequence). CDR3 DNA: TGTGCCAGCAGTTTAACGGAGACCTACGAGCAGTACTTC. It codes for CASSLTETYEQYF.

The CDR3 nucleotides are TGCGCCAGCAGCGCCACCGGGACAGCCAGCTCTGGAAACACCATATATTTT. Translated: CASSATGTASSGNTIYF. This chain uses TRBV5-1 with TRBJ1-3, with 7 positions matching TRBD1. After removal of 4 bases from V and 0 bases from J, the junction contained 10 bases not matched to a gene. Germline-derived CDR1 and CDR2 are SGHRS and YFSETQ. This CDR3 is 17 amino acids long.

The chain carries TRBV7-2 and TRBJ1-6, with D possibly TRBD1 on 5 matching bases. Trimming took off 2 bases at V and 8 bases at J, with 13 bases between the two ends. The V gene's germline CDR1 is SGHTA and CDR2 FQGNSA. This CDR3 comprises 15 residues. Here the CDR3 DNA reads TGTGCCAGCAGCTTATCGGCCAGGGAGGATTCACCCCTCCACTTT. It encodes CASSLSAREDSPLHF.

The J gene is TRBJ1-4, the V gene TRBV5-4, with TRBD1 identical over 7 bases. Trimming took 2 bases from V and 5 from J; bases not matched to a gene: 9. The CDR3 is made up of 16 amino acids. Germline V gene lookup returns CDR1 SGHNT and CDR2 YYREEE (reference sequence). CDR3 DNA sequence: TGTGCCAGCAGCTTTAAACCGGGACAGCCGAATGAAAAACTGTTTTTT. This gives the protein CASSFKPGQPNEKLFF.

The chain is built from TRBV9 and TRBJ2-5; TRBD2 matches at 12 bases. The CDR3 runs to 16 residues. CDR1 and CDR2 (germline): SGDLS, YYNGEE. The trim removed 4 bases at V and 5 bases at J, leaving 9 bases unmatched. Here the CDR3 DNA reads TGTGCCAGCAGCCCTCCTAGCGGGAGGGCCGGCGAGACCCAGTACTTC. Translating gives CASSPPSGRAGETQYF.

The chain is built from TRBV7-9 and TRBJ1-2, with D unresolved. Per germline, CDR1 SEHNR and CDR2 FQNEAQ (reference sequence). CDR3 length equals 14 residues. V was clipped by 1 base and J by 1 base, with 7 bases between them. This chain's CDR3 is CASSLETGNYGYTF. The CDR3 DNA is TGTGCCAGCAGCTTAGAGACTGGTAACTATGGCTACACCTTC.

This rearrangement joins TRBV5-5 to TRBJ1-5, with 9 bases identical to TRBD1. V lost 4 bases and J lost 4; bases outside the gene matches: 3. The CDR3 length is 14 residues. The germline CDR1 and CDR2 sequences are SGHKS and YYEKEE (reference sequence). The CDR3 spells CASSPGQGNQPQHF. In nucleotides, the CDR3 is TGTGCCAGCAGCCCGGGACAGGGTAATCAGCCCCAGCATTTT. Full variable domain (missing parts from reference TRBV5-5 and TRBJ1-5): DAGVTQSPTHLIKTRGQQVTLRCSPISGHKSVSWYQQVLGQGPQFIFQYYEKEERGRGNFPDRFSARQFPNYSSELNVNALLLGDSALYLCASSPGQGNQPQHFGDGTRLSIL.

This chain connects TRBV7-9 to TRBJ1-2, with 9 bases lining up with TRBD1. V was pared by 5 bases and J by 5 bases, with 9 bases of the junction left unmatched. Germline lookup yields CDR1 SEHNR and CDR2 FQNEAQ (reference sequence). CDR3 length equals 15 residues. CDR3 bases: TGTGCCAGCAGCCAGGGACAGGGAGGATGGTATGGCTACACCTTC. This translates into CASSQGQGGWYGYTF. The complete variable domain, with remaining parts taken from reference TRBV7-9 and TRBJ1-2, reads DTGVSQNPRHKITKRGQNVTFRCDPISEHNRLYWYRQTLGQGPEFLTYFQNEAQLEKSRLLSDRFSAERPKGSFSTLEIQRTEQGDSAMYLCASSQGQGGWYGYTFGSGTRLTVV.

This clone was picked up a small number of times. The chain combines TRBV2 with TRBJ1-5; D call uncertain. Looked up from germline, CDR1 is SNHLY and CDR2 is FYNNEI. Trimming pared 7 bases from V and 1 base from J, leaving 11 bases between. This CDR3 region has 14 residues. CDR3 nucleotide sequence: TGTGCCAGCACTTTAAGACTGAGCAATCAGCCCCAGCATTTT. Translated, it gives CASTLRLSNQPQHF.

The chain uses TRBV12-5 and TRBJ1-2; 7 bases are shared with TRBD1. The CDR3 has 12 residues. The V and J ends lost 4 bases and 5 bases, in that order; junction bases with no gene match: 1. The germline CDR1 and CDR2 sequences are LGHNT and FRNRAP. The CDR3 DNA reads TGTGCTAGTGGTTCGACAGGGTATGGCTACACCTTC. Translating gives CASGSTGYGYTF.

This rearrangement joins TRBV6-5 to TRBJ1-5; D remains ambiguous. The CDR3 runs 12 residues. V was shortened by 8 bases and J by 7 bases, with 12 bases between the two germline ends. Germline CDR1 reads MNHEY; CDR2 reads SVGAGI. CDR3 residues: CASVGLQQPQHF. The DNA for the CDR3 is TGTGCCAGCGTGGGCCTTCAGCAGCCCCAGCATTTT.

The V gene is TRBV7-6, the J gene TRBJ2-5; 8 bases line up with TRBD2. CDR3 length: 16 residues. In germline, CDR1 is SGHVS, CDR2 FNYEAQ. The trim removed 3 bases at V and 3 bases at J, leaving 9 bases unmatched. The CDR3 nucleotides read TGTGCCAGCAGCTTCGGGTTAGCGGGATCGGAAGAGACCCAGTACTTC. Protein product: CASSFGLAGSEETQYF. Supplemented by reference TRBV7-6 and TRBJ2-5, the full variable domain reads GAGVSQSPRYKVTKRGQDVALRCDPISGHVSLYWYRQALGQGPEFLTYFNYEAQQDKSGLPNDRFSAERPEGSISTLTIQRTEQRDSAMYRCASSFGLAGSEETQYFGPGTRLLVL.

V and J are TRBV4-3 and TRBJ2-3; possibly TRBD2 for D (5 bases). V was shortened by 0 bases and J by 4 bases, with 14 bases between the two germline ends. Germline loops: CDR1 LGHNA, CDR2 YSLEER. CDR3 length equals 16 residues. The CDR3 region has the DNA TGCGCCAGCAGCCAAGATTTGTGGGAGACCGCAGATACGCAGTATTTT. Its translation is CASSQDLWETADTQYF.

The V gene is TRBV19, the J gene TRBJ1-2; D uncertain. CDR1 and CDR2 from the germline V gene are LNHDA and SQIVND (reference sequence). V was pared by 5 bases and J by 4 bases, with 17 bases between. This CDR3 is built from 15 residues. CDR3 nucleotides: TGTGCCAGTAGTGGAGCCGACGGATCCTTCTATGGCTACACCTTC. Its protein is CASSGADGSFYGYTF.

V and J are TRBV7-9 and TRBJ1-6, with 8 bases matching TRBD1. This CDR3 has 18 amino acids. From germline, CDR1 is SEHNR and CDR2 FQNEAQ (reference sequence). Trimming removed 5 bases from V and 9 bases from J; junction bases left unmatched: 18. The CDR3 here is CASSERTGSTRGISPLHF. The CDR3 DNA follows: TGTGCCAGCAGCGAAAGGACAGGGTCAACGAGGGGAATTTCACCCCTCCACTTT.

As DNA, the CDR3 is TGTGCCACCAGCAGAGATCCCGGCTACGAGCAGTACTTC. Its protein product is CATSRDPGYEQYF. V usage is TRBV15 and J usage is TRBJ2-7, with no clear D. The V and J ends lost 0 bases and 3 bases respectively, with 6 bases between them. From germline, CDR1 is LNHNV and CDR2 YYDKDF (reference sequence). This CDR3 comprises 13 residues.

The rearrangement uses TRBV7-2 and TRBJ1-5, with 7 bases identical to TRBD1. This CDR3 contains 15 residues. CDR1 and CDR2 (germline): SGHTA, FQGNSA. Germline trimming cut 4 bases from V and 5 bases from J; bases unmatched to any gene: 8. CDR3 sequence reads: CASSWKTGRDQPQHF. The CDR3 DNA reads as TGTGCCAGCAGCTGGAAGACAGGGCGGGATCAGCCCCAGCATTTT.

This rearrangement joins TRBV19 to TRBJ1-1, with 7 bases lining up with TRBD1. Germline values: CDR1 LNHDA, CDR2 SQIVND (reference sequence). This CDR3 is built from 14 residues. V dropped 6 bases and J dropped 1; count of bases not matched to a gene: 5. This CDR3 is CASRARQGNTEAFF. CDR3 nucleotides: TGTGCCAGTAGAGCACGACAGGGGAACACTGAAGCTTTCTTT. The full variable domain, in which reference TRBV19 and TRBJ1-1 provide the parts outside the CDR3, is DGGITQSPKYLFRKEGQNVTLSCEQNLNHDAMYWYRQDPGQGLRLIYYSQIVNDFQKGDIAEGYSVSREKKESFPLTVTSAQKNPTAFYLCASRARQGNTEAFFGQGTRLTVV.

The genes are TRBV21-1 and TRBJ1-5; the table's D call, TRBD1, was not checked against the DNA. TRBV21-1 is a listed pseudogene. This CDR3 is 18 amino acids long. The CDR3 bases are TGTGCCAGCAGCAAAAAGGGCCCCCAGACAGACTTGGTTAGGCCCCAGCATTTT. Translating it yields CASSKKGPQTDLVRPQHF.

The chain carries TRBV20-1 and TRBJ1-5, with unresolved D. This CDR3 region has 12 residues. The ends were cut back, 3 bases at V and 5 bases at J, with 8 bases in the middle. Germline V gene lookup returns CDR1 DFQATT and CDR2 SNEGSKA (reference sequence). The CDR3 DNA follows: TGCAGTGCTAGTTCAGGTGATCAGCCCCAGCATTTT. It yields the protein CSASSGDQPQHF.

This clone was picked up one time. This rearrangement joins TRBV7-9 to TRBJ2-1; a weak D match, TRBD2 (5 bases). The CDR3 loop spans 12 amino acids. The V and J ends lost 1 base and 10 bases respectively, with 8 bases between them. Germline CDR1 reads SEHNR; CDR2 reads FQNEAQ (reference sequence). As DNA, the CDR3 is TGTGCCAGCAGCTTAGGACTACCCGAGCAGTTCTTC. Amino acid sequence: CASSLGLPEQFF.

Details on this clone: This sample also contains other DNA sequences that code for the same CDR3. The J gene is TRBJ1-5, the V gene TRBV5-1, with D possibly TRBD1 on 6 matching bases. V dropped 2 bases and J dropped 2 bases, with 11 bases sitting between them. Germline CDR1 is SGHRS and CDR2 is YFSETQ. There are 15 residues in the CDR3. As DNA, the CDR3 is TGCGCCAGCAGCTTAGGACAGTCGCGCAATCAGCCCCAGCATTTT. Its protein is CASSLGQSRNQPQHF.